The 3 T cell receptor beta chains below all came from one sample that was sequenced in a study of CXCR3-negative and CXCR3-positive naive CD8 T cells. cDNA libraries for TRB were generated by 5' RACE incorporating UMI labels. Following a re-call of the 5' RACE reads, TCRdb has one entry per CDR3 protein and lacks DNA. Its table records over 100,000 distinct CDR3 sequences. Material for sequencing was naive CXCR3- CD8+ T cells from blood. Subset noted: CD45RO-CCR7+CD27+CD95- naive CD8+ T cells lacking CXCR3 (TNR3-). All receptors come from a human donor in good health. Some clones in this sample may be carry-over from other donors' samples.

This CDR3 reads CSVEGGTGAFF. This sequence joins TRBV29-1 and TRBJ1-1; lacking DNA, the TRBD1 call made by TCRdb goes unchecked. This CDR3 is built from 11 residues. From germline, CDR1 is SQVTM and CDR2 ANQGSEA.

This chain uses TRBV29-1 with TRBJ1-1; TCRdb's D call of TRBD1 is untestable without DNA. The CDR3 has 16 amino acids. From germline, CDR1 is SQVTM and CDR2 ANQGSEA. This chain's CDR3 is CSVDLLWEGQGAEAFF.

This chain links TRBV7-9 with TRBJ2-1; the D call from TCRdb, TRBD2, cannot be confirmed without DNA. The CDR3 runs 16 residues. From germline, CDR1 is SEHNR and CDR2 FQNEAQ (reference sequence). The CDR3 here is CASSLAGRGLYNEQFF.